This note documents a single T cell receptor beta chain sequence. This specimen belongs to a study of blood T cells in healthy people across ages. About the research overall: In model experiments, template switching was able to capture about one barcoded beta molecule for every two T cells that were present.

Then a second PCR, running roughly 7 to 11 cycles, was carried out with a sample-barcoded 5' primer and a J-beta primer mix. One entry per CDR3 protein results from TCRdb running MiXCR on the 5' RACE reads. In the table there are about 1.4 million distinct CDR3 sequences, around 55% of which are singletons. Germline lookup yields CDR1 SGHAT and CDR2 FQNNGV. The CDR3 has 12 amino acids. The chain recombines TRBV11-2 with TRBJ2-5; D unresolved. The end of the DNA fits TRBJ2-7 better, so the J call may be wrong. Sequences were obtained from blood. This sequence was found in a man younger than 30 in good health. CDR3 region: CASSLGFNEQYF. CDR3 sequence (DNA): TGTGCCAGCAGCTTAGGTTTCAACGAGCAGTACTTC.